A selection of T cell receptor beta chains follows, all from one sample in a study of blood T cell repertoires in COVID-19. Method: immunoSEQ multiplex PCR; TCRdb's copy keeps in-frame clones and lacks some. This sample carries about 220,000 clones, under 90% of them seen once, and the ten largest clones take about 3.6%. Sequenced: peripheral blood. The receptor source for this set is a woman aged 80 or older with acute or convalescent COVID-19. Both conserved end residues are part of each CDR3. D genes are given only for firm matches. Some rows have no size entry. The others give once, few or many, or a class for an expanded clone.

v_call: TRBV7-2
d_call: .
j_call: TRBJ1-1
clone_size: .
cdr3_nt: TGTGCCAGCAGCTTATGGGGCGTTAACACTGAAGCTTTCTTT
cdr3_aa: CASSLWGVNTEAFF

v_call: TRBV6-5
d_call: .
j_call: TRBJ2-3
clone_size: once
cdr3_nt: TGTGCCAGCAGTAAATCCGGTTTGGATACGCAGTATTTT
cdr3_aa: CASSKSGLDTQYF

v_call: TRBV14
d_call: TRBD1
j_call: TRBJ1-5
clone_size: once
cdr3_nt: TGTGCCAGCAGCCAAGAGGACAGGGCTCATCAGCCCCAGCATTTT
cdr3_aa: CASSQEDRAHQPQHF

v_call: TRBV27
d_call: .
j_call: TRBJ1-2
clone_size: .
cdr3_nt: TGTGCCAGCAGCTCCCTACTCGACAATAACTATGGCTACACCTTC
cdr3_aa: CASSSLLDNNYGYTF

v_call: TRBV19
d_call: .
j_call: TRBJ1-6
clone_size: .
cdr3_nt: TGTGCCAGTAGTCCTCCAGGGAATTCACCCCTCCACTTT
cdr3_aa: CASSPPGNSPLHF

v_call: TRBV9
d_call: .
j_call: TRBJ1-1
clone_size: once
cdr3_nt: TGTGCCAGCGGGGAGGGTGCAGTAAACACTGAAGCTTTCTTT
cdr3_aa: CASGEGAVNTEAFF

v_call: TRBV6-5
d_call: .
j_call: TRBJ2-7
clone_size: many
cdr3_nt: TGTGCCAGCAGTTACAACCAGGGTGTCTACGAGCAGTACTTC
cdr3_aa: CASSYNQGVYEQYF

v_call: TRBV4-2
d_call: .
j_call: TRBJ1-4
clone_size: .
cdr3_nt: TGTGCCAGCAGCCAAGCTAACCTCCAGGGGCCTAATGAAAAACTGTTTTTT
cdr3_aa: CASSQANLQGPNEKLFF

v_call: TRBV9
d_call: TRBD2
j_call: TRBJ2-2
clone_size: .
cdr3_nt: TGTGCCAGCAGCCGAGGGCTAGCGGGGGCGACCGGGGAGCTGTTTTTT
cdr3_aa: CASSRGLAGATGELFF

v_call: TRBV3-1/TRBV3-2
d_call: TRBD2
j_call: TRBJ2-7
clone_size: .
cdr3_nt: TGTGCCAGCAGCCGCTTCGCGGGAGGGCCAGTTTTGGTGCAGTACTTC
cdr3_aa: CASSRFAGGPVLVQYF

v_call: TRBV7-3
d_call: TRBD1
j_call: TRBJ1-5
clone_size: .
cdr3_nt: TGTGCCAGCAGCCAGGGGGCTGGCCAGCCCCAGCATTTT
cdr3_aa: CASSQGAGQPQHF

v_call: TRBV7-2
d_call: .
j_call: TRBJ2-5
clone_size: once
cdr3_nt: TGTGCCAGCAGCACGGACTGGGCCGAAGAGACCCAGTACTTC
cdr3_aa: CASSTDWAEETQYF

v_call: TRBV19
d_call: TRBD1
j_call: TRBJ1-4
clone_size: .
cdr3_nt: TGTGCCAGTTCGACAGGGTCTAGGAAACTGTTTTTT
cdr3_aa: CASSTGSRKLFF

v_call: TRBV7-2
d_call: .
j_call: TRBJ1-6
clone_size: .
cdr3_nt: TGTGCCAGCAGCTTATGGACAGCCTCACCCCTCCACTTT
cdr3_aa: CASSLWTASPLHF

v_call: TRBV28
d_call: .
j_call: TRBJ1-3
clone_size: .
cdr3_nt: TGTGCCAGCAGTTCCGGAGGGGTCGGAAACACCATATATTTT
cdr3_aa: CASSSGGVGNTIYF

v_call: TRBV11-3
d_call: TRBD2
j_call: TRBJ2-3
clone_size: .
cdr3_nt: TGTGCCAGCAGCTTAGCCCTCGGAGCGGGGGGGCCGATGGATACGCAGTATTTT
cdr3_aa: CASSLALGAGGPMDTQYF

v_call: TRBV5-5
d_call: .
j_call: TRBJ1-6
clone_size: once
cdr3_nt: TGTGCCAGCACCCGGGGGGGGGCTAATTCACCCCTCCACTTT
cdr3_aa: CASTRGGANSPLHF

v_call: TRBV7-2
d_call: TRBD1
j_call: TRBJ1-2
clone_size: few
cdr3_nt: TGTGCCAGCAGCCCCCGACAGGGTTATACCCGCGGCTATGGCTACACCTTC
cdr3_aa: CASSPRQGYTRGYGYTF

v_call: TRBV19
d_call: .
j_call: TRBJ1-1
clone_size: .
cdr3_nt: TGTGCCAGTAGTTTAGACAGTACCTACACTGAAGCTTTCTTT
cdr3_aa: CASSLDSTYTEAFF

v_call: TRBV7-8
d_call: .
j_call: TRBJ1-5
clone_size: .
cdr3_nt: TGTGCCAGCAGCTTTATTCGGGGGGCTTGGCAGCCCCAGCATTTT
cdr3_aa: CASSFIRGAWQPQHF

v_call: TRBV2
d_call: .
j_call: TRBJ1-6
clone_size: .
cdr3_nt: TGTGCCAGCTCGACAGTACCAAATTCACCCCTCCACTTT
cdr3_aa: CASSTVPNSPLHF

v_call: TRBV27
d_call: .
j_call: TRBJ1-1
clone_size: .
cdr3_nt: TGTGCCAGCAGTGGCCTGCGGGGGAACACTGAAGCTTTCTTT
cdr3_aa: CASSGLRGNTEAFF

v_call: TRBV4-2
d_call: .
j_call: TRBJ1-5
clone_size: .
cdr3_nt: TGTGCCAGCAGCCCCTTGGGAGAGTATAGCAATCAGCCCCAGCATTTT
cdr3_aa: CASSPLGEYSNQPQHF

v_call: TRBV7-9
d_call: .
j_call: TRBJ1-1
clone_size: .
cdr3_nt: TGTGCCAGCAGCTTAGACAGCGGGAACACTGAAGCTTTCTTT
cdr3_aa: CASSLDSGNTEAFF

v_call: TRBV7-2
d_call: .
j_call: TRBJ2-3
clone_size: .
cdr3_nt: TGTGCCAGCAGCTATAGGGGGGGGGTAGTGGCGCAGTATTTT
cdr3_aa: CASSYRGGVVAQYF

v_call: TRBV6-5
d_call: .
j_call: TRBJ1-2
clone_size: .
cdr3_nt: TGTGCCAGCAGTTACCAAGGAGGGTATGGCTACACCTTC
cdr3_aa: CASSYQGGYGYTF

v_call: TRBV18
d_call: TRBD1
j_call: TRBJ2-3
clone_size: .
cdr3_nt: TGTGCCAGCTCGGCCGGGACAGCGAACACAGATACGCAGTATTTT
cdr3_aa: CASSAGTANTDTQYF

v_call: TRBV24-1
d_call: TRBD2
j_call: TRBJ2-5
clone_size: .
cdr3_nt: TGTGCCACCAGTGACTCTCTAGCGGGGGGCCGGGAGACCCAGTACTTC
cdr3_aa: CATSDSLAGGRETQYF

v_call: TRBV5-5
d_call: .
j_call: TRBJ1-5
clone_size: once
cdr3_nt: TGTGCCAGCAGCTTGGGGTCCGGGGAAAGTTTGGTCCAGCCCCAGCATTTT
cdr3_aa: CASSLGSGESLVQPQHF

v_call: TRBV10-3
d_call: .
j_call: TRBJ2-3
clone_size: .
cdr3_nt: TGTGCCATCAGTGAACGGCGGGGGCAAAGCACAGATACGCAGTATTTT
cdr3_aa: CAISERRGQSTDTQYF

v_call: TRBV14
d_call: .
j_call: TRBJ2-1
clone_size: .
cdr3_nt: TGTGCCAGCAGACTCGCACTAGCAGGCAATGAGCAGTTCTTC
cdr3_aa: CASRLALAGNEQFF

v_call: TRBV12-3/TRBV12-4
d_call: .
j_call: TRBJ1-1
clone_size: .
cdr3_nt: TGTGCCAGCAGTTTGAACAGTTTCACTGAAGCTTTCTTT
cdr3_aa: CASSLNSFTEAFF

v_call: TRBV3-1/TRBV3-2
d_call: .
j_call: TRBJ2-7
clone_size: .
cdr3_nt: TGTGCCAGCAGCCCAAGAGGGGGTGACGAGCAGTACTTC
cdr3_aa: CASSPRGGDEQYF

v_call: TRBV18
d_call: .
j_call: TRBJ2-3
clone_size: .
cdr3_nt: TGTGCCAGCTCACCACCCGAGTTCGGGGTGTACACAGATACGCAGTATTTT
cdr3_aa: CASSPPEFGVYTDTQYF

v_call: TRBV3-1/TRBV3-2
d_call: .
j_call: TRBJ1-4
clone_size: .
cdr3_nt: TGTGCCAGCAGCCAAGGGCAGACAACTAATGAAAAACTGTTTTTT
cdr3_aa: CASSQGQTTNEKLFF

v_call: TRBV5-1
d_call: .
j_call: TRBJ1-4
clone_size: .
cdr3_nt: TGCGCCAGCAGCAAAGCCTCTGCGGGGCTGGGTGAAAAACTGTTTTTT
cdr3_aa: CASSKASAGLGEKLFF

v_call: TRBV27
d_call: .
j_call: TRBJ1-2
clone_size: .
cdr3_nt: TGTGCCAGCAGAACAAACAGGGAAGGCTACACCTTC
cdr3_aa: CASRTNREGYTF

v_call: TRBV4-1
d_call: .
j_call: TRBJ1-2
clone_size: few
cdr3_nt: TGCGCCAGCAGCCAAGACCACGGGGGGTCCCGAATTGGGAACTATGGCTACACCTTC
cdr3_aa: CASSQDHGGSRIGNYGYTF

v_call: TRBV7-2
d_call: .
j_call: TRBJ1-2
clone_size: .
cdr3_nt: TGTGCCAGCAGCTTAGCTACTACCCAGCTTATGTATGGCTACACCTTC
cdr3_aa: CASSLATTQLMYGYTF

v_call: TRBV3-1/TRBV3-2
d_call: .
j_call: TRBJ1-1
clone_size: .
cdr3_nt: TGTGCCAGCAGCCAAGTTTATAGAGGGGGTTCCACTGAAGCTTTCTTT
cdr3_aa: CASSQVYRGGSTEAFF

v_call: TRBV11-3
d_call: TRBD2
j_call: TRBJ2-3
clone_size: once
cdr3_nt: TGTGCCAGCAGCTCCGGGGGACTAGCGGGGAGGAATACGCAGTATTTT
cdr3_aa: CASSSGGLAGRNTQYF

v_call: TRBV6-2/TRBV6-3
d_call: .
j_call: TRBJ1-1
clone_size: .
cdr3_nt: TGTGCCAGCAGTTACTCTCCCTGGGGCTCACGGGTTGAAGCTTTCTTT
cdr3_aa: CASSYSPWGSRVEAFF

v_call: TRBV11-2
d_call: .
j_call: TRBJ1-1
clone_size: few
cdr3_nt: TGTGCCAGCAGCTTAGCCGGTACCGCGGCTGAAGCTTTCTTT
cdr3_aa: CASSLAGTAAEAFF

v_call: TRBV6-1
d_call: .
j_call: TRBJ1-2
clone_size: many
cdr3_nt: TGTGCCAGCAGTGACGTGTCAGGGGCTGGTGGCTACACCTTC
cdr3_aa: CASSDVSGAGGYTF

v_call: TRBV3-1/TRBV3-2
d_call: .
j_call: TRBJ1-1
clone_size: .
cdr3_nt: TGTGCCAGCAGCCAAGGGGGCCACCCGGGCACTGAAGCTTTCTTT
cdr3_aa: CASSQGGHPGTEAFF

v_call: TRBV11-2
d_call: .
j_call: TRBJ1-2
clone_size: .
cdr3_nt: TGTGCCAGCAGCCTCCTTCGTTCTTCGACAGGAGGTGGCTACACCTTC
cdr3_aa: CASSLLRSSTGGGYTF

v_call: TRBV5-1
d_call: TRBD1
j_call: TRBJ2-7
clone_size: .
cdr3_nt: TGCGCCAGCAGCCCGGGGCGACAGGGAACTTCCTACGAGCAGTACTTC
cdr3_aa: CASSPGRQGTSYEQYF